This TCR beta chain was observed in a study of T cell repertoires in cytomegalovirus infection. The CDR3 runs 13 residues. V shed 2 bases and J shed 11 bases, with 13 bases lying between them. Germline assignment: CDR1 SGHTA and CDR2 FQGNSA. TCRdb reanalysed the reads using MiXCR and keeps one entry per CDR3 protein. The sample includes more than 400,000 distinct CDR3 sequences, about 30% of them seen just once. This clonotype was found many times. The specimen was PBMCs. The origin of this receptor is a human donor in good health (CMV status not recorded). Some clones in this sample may be carry-over from other donors' samples. The gene calls are TRBV7-2 and TRBJ1-5; D remains unclear. The CDR3, as DNA: TGTGCCAGCAGCTTACGGGAGGGTCGGACCCAGCATTTT. Its protein is CASSLREGRTQHF.